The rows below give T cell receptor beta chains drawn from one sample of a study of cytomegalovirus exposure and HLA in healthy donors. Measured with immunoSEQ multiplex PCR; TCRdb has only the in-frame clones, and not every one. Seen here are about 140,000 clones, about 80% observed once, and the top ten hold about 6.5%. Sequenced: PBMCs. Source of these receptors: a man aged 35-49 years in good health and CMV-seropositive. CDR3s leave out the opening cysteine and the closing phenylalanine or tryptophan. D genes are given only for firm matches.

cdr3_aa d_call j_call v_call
ASSLDRSTDTQY . TRBJ2-3 TRBV5-1
SVEEQDRVSYEQY TRBD1 TRBJ2-7 TRBV29-1
ASSPPGNTEAF . TRBJ1-1 TRBV19
ASSRQASYEQY . TRBJ2-7 TRBV6-5
SSSLGDSRWNTQY TRBD1 TRBJ2-3 TRBV7-9
ATYPGGVGGYT . TRBJ1-2 TRBV2
ASKKTGGGYEKLF TRBD1 TRBJ1-4 TRBV2
ASKPTGMYNEQF . TRBJ2-1 TRBV27
AISETPVRGANVLT . TRBJ2-6 TRBV10-3
ASSLQPYSVDTEAF . TRBJ1-1 TRBV18
ASNSTGPSGANVLT . TRBJ2-6 TRBV5-1